The rows below give T cell receptor beta chains drawn from one sample of a study of vaccination effects on CD4 cells after COVID-19. Their recognized antigens are unknown. Clones were sequenced by immunoSEQ multiplex PCR, and TCRdb holds only the in-frame ones, with some missing. This sample has under 55,000 clones, with roughly 72% found just once. The input for sequencing was CD4+ T cells from PBMCs cultured without peptide, taken after COVID-19 vaccination. The receptors come from a human donor who received a COVID-19 vaccine. The CDR3 runs from the conserved cysteine through the conserved F or W. The order of the fields is clone size, V gene, J gene, D gene, CDR3 protein, CDR3 DNA. A D gene is named only where the DNA matches it firmly. Clone size is not always given. Where it is, it says once, few, many or a class for expanded clones.

clone_size: .
v_call: TRBV6-5
j_call: TRBJ1-4
d_call: TRBD1
cdr3_aa: CASSYSGTGREKLFF
cdr3_nt: TGTGCCAGCAGTTACTCCGGGACAGGACGTGAAAAACTGTTTTTT

clone_size: .
v_call: TRBV5-1
j_call: TRBJ2-7
d_call: .
cdr3_aa: CASSLVRDPSYEQYF
cdr3_nt: TGCGCCAGCAGCTTGGTCCGGGACCCTTCCTACGAGCAGTACTTC

clone_size: .
v_call: TRBV3-1/TRBV3-2
j_call: TRBJ2-1
d_call: .
cdr3_aa: CASSQMGRAQYNEQFF
cdr3_nt: TGTGCCAGCAGCCAAATGGGACGGGCCCAATACAATGAGCAGTTCTTC

clone_size: .
v_call: TRBV19
j_call: TRBJ2-7
d_call: .
cdr3_aa: CASSITRGGSYEQYF
cdr3_nt: TGTGCCAGTAGTATTACTCGAGGGGGGTCCTACGAGCAGTACTTC

clone_size: .
v_call: TRBV12-1
j_call: TRBJ1-1
d_call: .
cdr3_aa: CASSFKDRERAWDTEAFF
cdr3_nt: TGTGCCAGCAGCTTTAAGGACAGGGAAAGGGCTTGGGACACTGAAGCTTTCTTT

clone_size: .
v_call: TRBV19
j_call: TRBJ2-7
d_call: .
cdr3_aa: CASSRPGQYEQYF
cdr3_nt: TGTGCCAGTAGTCGGCCAGGGCAATACGAGCAGTACTTC

clone_size: .
v_call: TRBV5-1
j_call: TRBJ2-2
d_call: TRBD2
cdr3_aa: CASKGLAGVETGELFF
cdr3_nt: TGCGCCAGCAAGGGACTAGCGGGAGTAGAAACCGGGGAGCTGTTTTTT

clone_size: .
v_call: TRBV19
j_call: TRBJ1-2
d_call: .
cdr3_aa: CASGDLTRGNYGYTF
cdr3_nt: TGTGCCAGTGGAGATTTAACGAGGGGTAACTATGGCTACACCTTC

clone_size: few
v_call: TRBV9
j_call: TRBJ1-2
d_call: .
cdr3_aa: CASSVDVRAHTANYGYTF
cdr3_nt: TGTGCCAGCAGCGTAGATGTTCGAGCGCACACAGCTAACTATGGCTACACCTTC

clone_size: .
v_call: TRBV18
j_call: TRBJ2-7
d_call: .
cdr3_aa: CASSAESWIEQYF
cdr3_nt: TGTGCCAGCTCCGCAGAAAGTTGGATCGAGCAGTACTTC

clone_size: .
v_call: TRBV7-7
j_call: TRBJ2-5
d_call: .
cdr3_aa: CASSPGLVAKETQYF
cdr3_nt: TGTGCCAGCAGCCCAGGACTGGTGGCGAAAGAGACCCAGTACTTC

clone_size: .
v_call: TRBV29-1
j_call: TRBJ1-1
d_call: .
cdr3_aa: CSVGEGFTEAFF
cdr3_nt: TGCAGCGTTGGGGAGGGTTTCACTGAAGCTTTCTTT

clone_size: few
v_call: TRBV27
j_call: TRBJ2-3
d_call: .
cdr3_aa: CASRKTGTDTQYF
cdr3_nt: TGTGCCAGCCGGAAAACGGGCACAGATACGCAGTATTTT

clone_size: .
v_call: TRBV5-4
j_call: TRBJ2-2
d_call: TRBD1
cdr3_aa: CASSQKNRGSTGELFF
cdr3_nt: TGTGCCAGCAGCCAAAAAAACAGGGGGAGCACCGGGGAGCTGTTTTTT

clone_size: .
v_call: TRBV7-8
j_call: TRBJ2-7
d_call: .
cdr3_aa: CASSLVFYEQYF
cdr3_nt: TGTGCCAGCAGCTTAGTATTCTACGAGCAGTACTTC

clone_size: .
v_call: TRBV9
j_call: TRBJ2-5
d_call: TRBD1
cdr3_aa: CASSPSGQGQETQYF
cdr3_nt: TGTGCCAGCAGCCCAAGCGGACAGGGCCAAGAGACCCAGTACTTC

clone_size: .
v_call: TRBV5-8
j_call: TRBJ1-5
d_call: .
cdr3_aa: CASSLVGGYQPQHF
cdr3_nt: TGTGCCAGCAGCTTGGTAGGCGGCTATCAGCCCCAGCATTTT

clone_size: few
v_call: TRBV3-1/TRBV3-2
j_call: TRBJ2-5
d_call: TRBD1
cdr3_aa: CASSTGLETQYF
cdr3_nt: TGTGCCAGCTCGACAGGGCTGGAGACCCAGTACTTC

clone_size: .
v_call: TRBV10-2
j_call: TRBJ2-5
d_call: .
cdr3_aa: CASSESLWAGETQYF
cdr3_nt: TGCGCCAGCAGTGAGTCTTTGTGGGCGGGGGAGACCCAGTACTTC

clone_size: .
v_call: TRBV29-1
j_call: TRBJ1-1
d_call: .
cdr3_aa: CSVEDLREAFF
cdr3_nt: TGCAGCGTTGAAGATCTTAGGGAAGCTTTCTTT

clone_size: .
v_call: TRBV25-1
j_call: TRBJ2-7
d_call: .
cdr3_aa: CASSGENYEQYF
cdr3_nt: TGTGCCAGCAGTGGGGAAAACTACGAGCAGTACTTC

clone_size: few
v_call: TRBV2
j_call: TRBJ1-1
d_call: .
cdr3_aa: CASSEYLLYTEAFF
cdr3_nt: TGTGCCAGCAGTGAATACCTCCTTTACACTGAAGCTTTCTTT

clone_size: .
v_call: TRBV6-2/TRBV6-3
j_call: TRBJ2-7
d_call: .
cdr3_aa: CASSLPLVAVEPGRAWDRGQYF
cdr3_nt: TGTGCCAGCAGCCTACCTCTCGTTGCGGTAGAGCCCGGCAGGGCATGGGACCGGGGGCAGTACTTC

clone_size: .
v_call: TRBV10-3
j_call: TRBJ2-6
d_call: .
cdr3_aa: CAISMDRSSGANVLTF
cdr3_nt: TGTGCCATCAGTATGGACCGATCCTCTGGGGCCAACGTCCTGACTTTC

clone_size: .
v_call: TRBV5-1
j_call: TRBJ1-2
d_call: .
cdr3_aa: CASSLETSGAPAF
cdr3_nt: TGCGCCAGCAGCTTGGAGACTTCGGGAGCTCCGGCCTTC

clone_size: .
v_call: TRBV6-2/TRBV6-3
j_call: TRBJ1-1
d_call: TRBD1
cdr3_aa: CASSRQGGGITEAFF
cdr3_nt: TGTGCCAGCAGCCGACAGGGGGGAGGAATCACTGAAGCTTTCTTT

clone_size: few
v_call: TRBV6-4
j_call: TRBJ2-2
d_call: .
cdr3_aa: CASSPTDTGELFF
cdr3_nt: TGTGCCAGCAGTCCTACGGATACCGGGGAGCTGTTTTTT

clone_size: .
v_call: TRBV6-6
j_call: TRBJ2-1
d_call: .
cdr3_aa: CASGGASNEQFF
cdr3_nt: TGTGCCAGCGGCGGGGCGAGCAATGAGCAGTTCTTC

clone_size: .
v_call: TRBV24-1
j_call: TRBJ2-2
d_call: .
cdr3_aa: CATSVGVGGELFF
cdr3_nt: TGTGCCACCAGTGTGGGGGTTGGCGGGGAGCTGTTTTTT

clone_size: few
v_call: TRBV7-9
j_call: TRBJ1-3
d_call: .
cdr3_aa: CASSLLILPGNTIYF
cdr3_nt: TGTGCCAGCAGCTTATTGATCCTCCCTGGAAACACCATATATTTT

clone_size: few
v_call: TRBV19
j_call: TRBJ1-1
d_call: .
cdr3_aa: CASSIAGARTEAFF
cdr3_nt: TGTGCCAGTAGTATAGCAGGGGCAAGGACTGAAGCTTTCTTT

clone_size: .
v_call: TRBV4-1
j_call: TRBJ1-2
d_call: TRBD1
cdr3_aa: CASSQYTGGVDGYTF
cdr3_nt: TGCGCCAGCAGCCAATATACAGGGGGTGTCGATGGCTACACCTTC

clone_size: once
v_call: TRBV6-4
j_call: TRBJ1-3
d_call: .
cdr3_aa: CASSDSWTVHSGNTIYF
cdr3_nt: TGTGCCAGCAGTGACTCCTGGACAGTGCACTCTGGAAACACCATATATTTT

clone_size: .
v_call: TRBV6-5
j_call: TRBJ1-1
d_call: .
cdr3_aa: CASSIHIDRSEAFF
cdr3_nt: TGTGCCAGCAGTATACATATTGATAGGTCTGAAGCTTTCTTT